What follows is one TCR beta chain and its context. Its cognate antigen is unknown. These data are taken from a study of cytomegalovirus exposure and HLA in healthy donors. Findings and caveats of the study: Per published accounts, TCR beta sequences correctly predicted the HLA-A and HLA-B alleles of most subjects. The study recorded fewer than 200 TCR beta chains that were cytomegalovirus-associated.

The PCR employed 60 Vbeta primers together with 13 Jbeta primers. Sequenced by immunoSEQ multiplex PCR; TCRdb stores in-frame clones only, minus some. The table lists 140,000 to 150,000 clones, about 82% of them singletons, with 3% to 3.5% in the top ten. Material: PBMCs. The source of this sequence is a male donor in good health and CMV-seronegative.

The CDR3 reads CATSPDWSSYNEQFF. The CDR3 DNA follows: TGTGCCACCAGCCCCGACTGGAGCTCCTACAATGAGCAGTTCTTC. The chain has TRBV15 and TRBJ2-1; D ambiguous. The CDR3 consists of 15 residues. The ends were cut back, 5 bases at V and 0 bases at J, with 11 bases in the middle. Germline CDR1 LNHNV, CDR2 YYDKDF (reference sequence).